The clone carrying this TCR beta chain has only a few counts. The sample is drawn from a study of T-cell reconstitution after alpha-beta-depleted transplantation in children. The length of the CDR3 is 15 residues. V dropped 4 bases and J dropped 0 bases, with 9 bases sitting between them. Germline lookup yields CDR1 MDHEN and CDR2 SYDVKM. Unique molecular identifiers featured in how the TCRbeta library was prepared. TCRdb ran MiXCR on the PCR reads and lists one entry per CDR3 protein. The sample consists of fewer than 400,000 distinct CDR3 sequences, around 21% of them appearing once. The starting material was PBMCs from the stem cell graft donor, obtained from the stem cell graft. The chain is built from TRBV28 and TRBJ1-4; D is undetermined. The TCR originated in a human donor who donated a stem cell graft to a child with acute myeloid leukemia. The CDR3 coding sequence is TGTGCCAGCAGTTCCCGACATGCAACTAATGAAAAACTGTTTTTT. Its protein is CASSSRHATNEKLFF.